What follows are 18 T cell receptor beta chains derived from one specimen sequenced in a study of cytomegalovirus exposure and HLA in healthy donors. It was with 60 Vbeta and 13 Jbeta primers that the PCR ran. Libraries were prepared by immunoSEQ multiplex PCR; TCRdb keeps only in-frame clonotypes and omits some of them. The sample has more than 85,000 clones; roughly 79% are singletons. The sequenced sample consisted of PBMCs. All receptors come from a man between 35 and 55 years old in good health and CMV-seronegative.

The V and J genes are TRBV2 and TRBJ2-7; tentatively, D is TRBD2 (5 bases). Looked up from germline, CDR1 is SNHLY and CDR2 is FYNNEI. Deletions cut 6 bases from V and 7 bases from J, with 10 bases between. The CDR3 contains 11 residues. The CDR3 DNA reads TGTGCCAGCAGATCGGGAAAGGAGCAGTACTTC. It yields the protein CASRSGKEQYF.

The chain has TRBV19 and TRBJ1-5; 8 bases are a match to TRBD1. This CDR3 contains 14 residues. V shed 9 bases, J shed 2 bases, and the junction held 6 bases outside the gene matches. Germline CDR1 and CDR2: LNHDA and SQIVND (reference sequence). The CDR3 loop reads CASQDRVGNQPQHF. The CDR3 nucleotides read TGTGCCAGCCAGGACAGGGTTGGCAATCAGCCCCAGCATTTT.

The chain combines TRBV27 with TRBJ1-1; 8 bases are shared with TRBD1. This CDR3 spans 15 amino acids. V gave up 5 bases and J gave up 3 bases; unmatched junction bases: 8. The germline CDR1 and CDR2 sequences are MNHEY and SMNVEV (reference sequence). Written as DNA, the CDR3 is TGTGCCAGCAGTATAAACAGGGGGTGGGACACTGAAGCTTTCTTT. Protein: CASSINRGWDTEAFF.

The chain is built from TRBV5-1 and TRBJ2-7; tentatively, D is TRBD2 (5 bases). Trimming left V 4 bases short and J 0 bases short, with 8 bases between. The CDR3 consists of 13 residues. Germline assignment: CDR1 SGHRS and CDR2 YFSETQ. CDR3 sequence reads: CASSDYLSYEQYF. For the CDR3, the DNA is TGCGCCAGCAGCGACTACCTCTCCTACGAGCAGTACTTC.

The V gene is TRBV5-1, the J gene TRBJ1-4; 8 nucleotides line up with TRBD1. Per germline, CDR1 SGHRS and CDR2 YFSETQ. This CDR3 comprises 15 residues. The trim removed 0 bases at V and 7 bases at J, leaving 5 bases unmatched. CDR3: CASSLAGGVGEKLFF. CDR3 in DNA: TGCGCCAGCAGCTTGGCAGGGGGCGTGGGTGAAAAACTGTTTTTT.

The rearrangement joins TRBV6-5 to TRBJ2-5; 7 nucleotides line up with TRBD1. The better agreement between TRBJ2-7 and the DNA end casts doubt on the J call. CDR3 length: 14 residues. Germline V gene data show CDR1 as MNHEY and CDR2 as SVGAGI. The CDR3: CASRPPTGIDEQYF. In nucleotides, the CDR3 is TGTGCCAGCAGGCCTCCGACAGGGATCGACGAGCAGTACTTC.

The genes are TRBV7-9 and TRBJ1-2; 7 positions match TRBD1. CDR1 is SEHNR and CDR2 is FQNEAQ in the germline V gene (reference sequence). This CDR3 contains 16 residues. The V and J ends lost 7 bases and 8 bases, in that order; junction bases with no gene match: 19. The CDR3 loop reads CASIKWSPQTQGGYTF. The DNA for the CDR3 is TGTGCCAGCATAAAATGGAGCCCTCAGACACAGGGGGGCTACACCTTC.

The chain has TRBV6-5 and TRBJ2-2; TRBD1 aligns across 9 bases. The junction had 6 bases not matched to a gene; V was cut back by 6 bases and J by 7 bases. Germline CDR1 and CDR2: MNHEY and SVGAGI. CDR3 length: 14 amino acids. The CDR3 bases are TGTGCCAGCAGGGGACAGGGAACGGGCGGGGAGCTGTTTTTT. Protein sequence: CASRGQGTGGELFF.

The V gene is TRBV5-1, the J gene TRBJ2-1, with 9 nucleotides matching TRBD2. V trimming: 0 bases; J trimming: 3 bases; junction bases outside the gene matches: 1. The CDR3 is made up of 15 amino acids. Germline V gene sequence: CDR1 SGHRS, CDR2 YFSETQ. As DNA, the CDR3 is TGCGCCAGCAGCTTGGAGCGGGGGGTCTACAATGAGCAGTTCTTC. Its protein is CASSLERGVYNEQFF. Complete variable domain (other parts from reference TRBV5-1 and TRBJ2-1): KAGVTQTPRYLIKTRGQQVTLSCSPISGHRSVSWYQQTPGQGLQFLFEYFSETQRNKGNFPGRFSGRQFSNSRSEMNVSTLELGDSALYLCASSLERGVYNEQFFGPGTRLTVL.

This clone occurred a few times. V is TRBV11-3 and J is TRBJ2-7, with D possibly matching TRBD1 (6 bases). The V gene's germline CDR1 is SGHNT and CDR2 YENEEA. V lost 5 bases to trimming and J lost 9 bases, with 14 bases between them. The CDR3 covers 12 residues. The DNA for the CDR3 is TGTGCCAGCAGCCTCCGGGACACGAGGCAGTACTTC. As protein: CASSLRDTRQYF.

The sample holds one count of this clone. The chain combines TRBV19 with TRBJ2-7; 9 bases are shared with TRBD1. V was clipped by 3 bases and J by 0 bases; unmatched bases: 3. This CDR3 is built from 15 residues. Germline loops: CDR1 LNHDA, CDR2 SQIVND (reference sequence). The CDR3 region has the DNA TGTGCCAGTAGTATCTGGACAGGGGTCTCCTACGAGCAGTACTTC. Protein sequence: CASSIWTGVSYEQYF.

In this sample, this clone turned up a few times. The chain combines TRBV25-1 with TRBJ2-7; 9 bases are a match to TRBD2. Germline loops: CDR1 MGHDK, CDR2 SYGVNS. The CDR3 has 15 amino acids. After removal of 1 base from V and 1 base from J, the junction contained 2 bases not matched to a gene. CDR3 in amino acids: CASSESSGTSYEQYF. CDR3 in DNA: TGTGCCAGCAGTGAATCTAGCGGGACTTCCTACGAGCAGTACTTC.

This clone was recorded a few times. CDR3 DNA sequence: TGTGCCAGCAGTTACTCTCAGGCAGGGTATTCACCCCTCCACTTT. It translates to CASSYSQAGYSPLHF. The chain couples TRBV6-6 to TRBJ1-6, with D possibly matching TRBD1 (5 bases). The CDR3 has 15 residues. Per the germline V gene, CDR1 is MNHNY and CDR2 is SVGAGI (reference sequence). V was cut by 0 bases and J by 8 bases, with 11 bases left in between.

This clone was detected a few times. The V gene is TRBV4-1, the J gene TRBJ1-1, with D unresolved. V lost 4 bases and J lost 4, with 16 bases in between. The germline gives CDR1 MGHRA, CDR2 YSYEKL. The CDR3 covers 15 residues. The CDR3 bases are TGCGCCAGCAGCCCCAGTTTGTCGCGGGGCACTGAAGCTTTCTTT. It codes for CASSPSLSRGTEAFF.

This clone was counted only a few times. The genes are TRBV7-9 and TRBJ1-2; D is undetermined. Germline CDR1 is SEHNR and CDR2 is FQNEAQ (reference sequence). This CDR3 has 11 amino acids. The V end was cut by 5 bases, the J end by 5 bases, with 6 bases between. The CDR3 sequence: CASSRTYGYTF. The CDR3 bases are TGTGCCAGCAGCCGCACATATGGCTACACCTTC.

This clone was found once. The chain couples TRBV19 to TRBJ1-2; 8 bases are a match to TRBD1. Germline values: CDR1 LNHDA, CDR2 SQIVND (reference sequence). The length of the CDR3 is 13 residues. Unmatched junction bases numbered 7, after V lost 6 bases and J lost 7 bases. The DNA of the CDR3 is TGTGCCAGTAGCCTACAGGGGGGATTTGGCTACACCTTC. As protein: CASSLQGGFGYTF. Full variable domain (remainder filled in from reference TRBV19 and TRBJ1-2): DGGITQSPKYLFRKEGQNVTLSCEQNLNHDAMYWYRQDPGQGLRLIYYSQIVNDFQKGDIAEGYSVSREKKESFPLTVTSAQKNPTAFYLCASSLQGGFGYTFGSGTRLTVV.

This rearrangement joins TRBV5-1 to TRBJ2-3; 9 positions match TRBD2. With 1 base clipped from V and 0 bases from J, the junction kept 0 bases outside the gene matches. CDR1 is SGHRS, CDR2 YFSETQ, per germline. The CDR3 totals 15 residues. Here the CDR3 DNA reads TGCGCCAGCAGCTTGACTAGCGGGAGCACAGATACGCAGTATTTT. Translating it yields CASSLTSGSTDTQYF.

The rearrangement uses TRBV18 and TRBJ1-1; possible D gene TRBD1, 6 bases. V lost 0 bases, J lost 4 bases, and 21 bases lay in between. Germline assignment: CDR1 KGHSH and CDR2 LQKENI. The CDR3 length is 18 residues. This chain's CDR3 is CASSPPGPGTSKGTEAFF. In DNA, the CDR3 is TGTGCCAGCTCACCACCGGGACCAGGGACAAGCAAGGGCACTGAAGCTTTCTTT. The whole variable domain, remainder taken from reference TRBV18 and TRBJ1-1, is NAGVMQNPRHLVRRRGQEARLRCSPMKGHSHVYWYRQLPEEGLKFMVYLQKENIIDESGMPKERFSAEFPKEGPSILRIQQVVRGDSAAYFCASSPPGPGTSKGTEAFFGQGTRLTVV.